The 29 T cell receptor beta chains listed next were all sequenced from one sample in a study of human T cells and chemical hapten exposure. From the RACE reads, TCRdb called clonotypes with MiXCR, one entry per CDR3 protein. The table shows more than 100,000 distinct CDR3 sequences, with roughly 15% occurring only once. The time point: patch test 1, 2 weeks after DPC sensitization. The treatment denotes: therapeutic diphenylcyclopropenone sensitization with weekly scalp DPC. This sample comprised whole blood, obtained in connection with sensitization to the hapten diphenylcyclopropenone (DPC). The receptor source for this set is a man between 18 and 35 years old with alopecia areata. Some clones in this sample may be carry-over from other donors' samples.

This clonotype was observed once. This chain links TRBV9 with TRBJ2-3; the D is unclear. Germline CDR1 is SGDLS and CDR2 is YYNGEE. Trimming left V 2 bases short and J 0 bases short, with 10 bases between. The CDR3 has 15 amino acids. CDR3 amino acids: CASSVGHSSTDTQYF. DNA of the CDR3: TGTGCCAGCAGCGTGGGTCACAGTAGCACAGATACGCAGTATTTT. The variable domain in full, with the rest retrieved from reference TRBV9 and TRBJ2-3, is DSGVTQTPKHLITATGQRVTLRCSPRSGDLSVYWYQQSLDQGLQFLIQYYNGEERAKGNILERFSAQQFPDLHSELNLSSLELGDSALYFCASSVGHSSTDTQYFGPGTRLTVL.

This clonotype appeared a few times. The V gene is TRBV7-8, the J gene TRBJ2-2; 8 bases fit TRBD2. CDR1 is SGHVS, CDR2 FQNEAQ, per germline. This CDR3 has 17 residues. Trimming took 5 bases from V and 3 from J; bases not matched to a gene: 11. CDR3 DNA: TGTGCCAGCAGCCCCCGTCGGGGGGGCTTAGACACCGGGGAGCTGTTTTTT. It yields the protein CASSPRRGGLDTGELFF.

This clonotype was seen a handful of times. The chain recombines TRBV5-1 with TRBJ2-3, with a tentative D call TRBD1 (6 bases). This CDR3 comprises 15 residues. The germline gives CDR1 SGHRS, CDR2 YFSETQ. Trimming pared 1 base from V and 3 bases from J, leaving 12 bases between. The CDR3 is CASSLQGQGTDTQYF. CDR3 in DNA: TGCGCCAGCAGCTTGCAGGGGCAGGGGACAGATACGCAGTATTTT.

The CDR3 DNA reads TGCGCCAGCAGCGCGGGTGACAGGGAGAACACCGGGGAGCTGTTTTTT. This gives the protein CASSAGDRENTGELFF. The V gene is TRBV5-1, the J gene TRBJ2-2, with 7 bases fitting TRBD1. Germline CDR1 reads SGHRS; CDR2 reads YFSETQ. V was pared by 4 bases and J by 1 base, with 7 bases of the junction left unmatched. The CDR3 is made up of 16 amino acids.

This chain joins TRBV12-3 or TRBV12-4 and TRBJ2-5; 7 nucleotides line up with TRBD2. CDR3 length: 14 residues. V gave up 6 bases and J gave up 2 bases; unmatched junction bases: 6. CDR3 in amino acids: CASSRDSGQETQYF. CDR3 DNA: TGTGCCAGCAGCCGCGATAGCGGGCAAGAGACCCAGTACTTC.

V is TRBV20-1 and J is TRBJ1-1, with 10 positions matching TRBD1. V dropped 5 bases and J dropped 7; count of bases not matched to a gene: 7. Germline values: CDR1 DFQATT, CDR2 SNEGSKA (reference sequence). This CDR3 has 13 amino acids. CDR3 bases: TGCAGTGCTGAAGGGACAGGGGTTGTTGAAGCTTTCTTT. The encoded protein is CSAEGTGVVEAFF.

This clonotype turned up a few times. The chain has TRBV11-2 and TRBJ1-2; unclear D gene. The CDR3 runs 18 residues. V was clipped by 4 bases and J by 0 bases, with 21 bases between them. Germline V lookup: CDR1 SGHAT, CDR2 FQNNGV. CDR3 loop: CASSSISTQKMPNYGYTF. The CDR3 DNA is TGTGCCAGCAGCTCCATATCGACACAGAAGATGCCTAACTATGGCTACACCTTC.

This clonotype was seen at least ten times. The chain carries TRBV5-1 and TRBJ1-2; 8 bases align to TRBD1. The CDR3 has 14 residues. Germline CDR1 and CDR2: SGHRS and YFSETQ. V was pared by 1 base and J by 8 bases, with 7 bases of the junction left unmatched. The CDR3 nucleotides read TGCGCCAGCAGCTTGAACCTGGGACAGGAAGGCTACACCTTC. It yields the protein CASSLNLGQEGYTF.

This clonotype appeared a few times. This chain uses TRBV7-9 with TRBJ2-2; TRBD1 might be the D (5 bases). This CDR3 has 17 amino acids. Germline V gene data show CDR1 as SEHNR and CDR2 as FQNEAQ (reference sequence). Trimming left V 2 bases short and J 5 bases short, with 18 bases between. The CDR3 protein is CASSLSSSGQTTGELFF. Here the CDR3 DNA reads TGTGCCAGCAGCTTATCCTCCTCCGGACAAACGACCGGGGAGCTGTTTTTT.

This clonotype was picked up a small number of times. The rearrangement uses TRBV20-1 and TRBJ1-2, with a possible D match to TRBD1 (5 bases). V shed 5 bases and J shed 8 bases, with 12 bases lying between them. Germline-derived CDR1 and CDR2 are DFQATT and SNEGSKA (reference sequence). The CDR3 extends over 11 amino acids. The CDR3 DNA reads TGCAGTGCTCCGCAGGGAAGCGGCTACACCTTC. As protein: CSAPQGSGYTF.

This sequence joins TRBV4-3 and TRBJ2-5; D not certain. V was cut by 2 bases and J by 5 bases, with 15 bases left in between. Germline V gene data show CDR1 as LGHNA and CDR2 as YSLEER. The CDR3 loop spans 15 amino acids. The CDR3 DNA reads TGCGCCAGCAGCCAACGCCCAGAGTTTAGGGAGACCCAGTACTTC. Protein sequence: CASSQRPEFRETQYF.

The rearrangement joins TRBV5-4 to TRBJ2-5; a possible D gene is TRBD2 (6 bases). V lost 3 bases and J lost 1, with 10 bases in between. Germline V CDR1 and CDR2: SGHNT, YYREEE (reference sequence). This CDR3 is 14 amino acids long. CDR3 DNA: TGTGCCAGCAGCTCTGACGGGGGCCAAGAGACCCAGTACTTC. The encoded protein is CASSSDGGQETQYF.

This clonotype came up many times. The chain combines TRBV11-2 with TRBJ1-1; unclear D gene. There are 13 residues in the CDR3. CDR1 SGHAT and CDR2 FQNNGV come from the germline V gene. V was shortened by 5 bases and J by 5 bases, with 12 bases between the two germline ends. CDR3 DNA: TGTGCCAGCAGCCAAAGGGCGGGGACTGAAGCTTTCTTT. Translated, it gives CASSQRAGTEAFF.

V and J are TRBV28 and TRBJ1-5, with 9 bases matching TRBD1. The CDR3 loop spans 12 amino acids. Losses at the gene ends were 11 bases for V and 5 bases for J; bases not matched to a gene: 4. Germline CDR1 and CDR2: MDHEN and SYDVKM. The CDR3 region has the DNA TGTGCCGCCCGGACAGGGGATCAGCCCCAGCATTTT. Encoded protein: CAARTGDQPQHF.

This clonotype has a handful of counts. This chain joins TRBV18 and TRBJ2-7; D may be TRBD2 (6 bases). The CDR3 loop spans 15 amino acids. In germline, CDR1 is KGHSH, CDR2 LQKENI. The V end lost 4 bases, the J end lost 2 bases, and 15 bases lay between the germline ends. CDR3 in DNA: TGTGCCAGCTCACTCCTCGGGACTTGGACCTACGAGCAGTACTTC. It yields the protein CASSLLGTWTYEQYF. Drawing the rest from reference TRBV18 and TRBJ2-7, the complete variable domain is NAGVMQNPRHLVRRRGQEARLRCSPMKGHSHVYWYRQLPEEGLKFMVYLQKENIIDESGMPKERFSAEFPKEGPSILRIQQVVRGDSAAYFCASSLLGTWTYEQYFGPGTRLTVT.

This clonotype has only a few counts. V usage is TRBV29-1 and J usage is TRBJ1-1; no clear D gene. Germline CDR1 reads SQVTM; CDR2 reads ANQGSEA. This CDR3 region has 11 residues. V lost 6 bases, J lost 0 bases, and 5 bases lay in between. The CDR3 DNA sequence: TGCAGCGTACTCATGAACACTGAAGCTTTCTTT. It encodes CSVLMNTEAFF.

The V call is TRBV2, the J call TRBJ1-5, with 8 bases aligning to TRBD1. Germline V gene sequence: CDR1 SNHLY, CDR2 FYNNEI. The CDR3 spans 14 residues. V gave up 3 bases and J gave up 6 bases; unmatched junction bases: 4. The CDR3 DNA sequence: TGTGCCAGCAGTGAGAGGACAGGGCGTCAGCCCCAGCATTTT. Protein product: CASSERTGRQPQHF. The variable domain in full, with the rest retrieved from reference TRBV2 and TRBJ1-5, is EPEVTQTPSHQVTQMGQEVILRCVPISNHLYFYWYRQILGQKVEFLVSFYNNEISEKSEIFDDQFSVERPDGSNFTLKIRSTKLEDSAMYFCASSERTGRQPQHFGDGTRLSIL.

This clonotype was counted between two and nine times. The chain is built from TRBV4-1 and TRBJ1-1, with D possibly matching TRBD1 (6 bases). CDR3 length: 19 amino acids. The germline CDR1 and CDR2 sequences are MGHRA and YSYEKL. Trimming removed 3 bases at V and 3 bases at J, with 26 bases between. CDR3 in DNA: TGCGCCAGCAGCCACCCCAAGTTCCATCCTCAGGGGAGGGACACTGAAGCTTTCTTT. Translation: CASSHPKFHPQGRDTEAFF.

This clonotype occurred a few times. The chain recombines TRBV6-4 with TRBJ2-3; TRBD1 aligns across 8 bases. Per germline, CDR1 MRHNA and CDR2 SNTAGT. There are 13 residues in the CDR3. Unmatched junction bases numbered 4, after V lost 6 bases and J lost 5 bases. The CDR3 region has the DNA TGTGCCAGCAGGCCGGACAGGGTAGATACGCAGTATTTT. Protein sequence: CASRPDRVDTQYF.

In this sample, this clonotype turned up a few times. The J gene is TRBJ1-3, the V gene TRBV19; TRBD1 matches at 8 bases. The ends lost 4 bases at V and 0 bases at J; junction bases unmatched: 5. Per the germline V gene, CDR1 is LNHDA and CDR2 is SQIVND (reference sequence). The CDR3 is made up of 16 amino acids. The CDR3 nucleotides read TGTGCCAGTAGTACGCGGGACAGGATCTCTGGAAACACCATATATTTT. This sequence encodes CASSTRDRISGNTIYF. Variable domain in full (rest from reference TRBV19 and TRBJ1-3): DGGITQSPKYLFRKEGQNVTLSCEQNLNHDAMYWYRQDPGQGLRLIYYSQIVNDFQKGDIAEGYSVSREKKESFPLTVTSAQKNPTAFYLCASSTRDRISGNTIYFGEGSWLTVV.

This clonotype was seen a few times. The chain combines TRBV7-9 with TRBJ2-1, with 10 bases that match TRBD2. The CDR3 spans 19 residues. V shed 5 bases, J shed 0 bases, and the junction held 13 bases outside the gene matches. Germline CDR1 SEHNR, CDR2 FQNEAQ (reference sequence). CDR3: CASSTLAGMDRYSYNEQFF. The CDR3, as DNA: TGTGCCAGCAGCACACTAGCGGGGATGGACCGGTACTCCTACAATGAGCAGTTCTTC.

The J gene is TRBJ2-3, the V gene TRBV12-3 or TRBV12-4; possible D gene TRBD1, 6 bases. This CDR3 contains 14 residues. Between the trimmed V and J ends, which lost 7 bases and 4 bases, there was a span of 15 bases. CDR3 nucleotide sequence: TGTGCCAGCACCCACCAGGGGTACGCAGATACGCAGTATTTT. It is translated as CASTHQGYADTQYF.

The table lists this clonotype with many counts. V is TRBV18 and J is TRBJ2-7, with TRBD1 as a possible D gene (5 bases). Germline V gene sequence: CDR1 KGHSH, CDR2 LQKENI. The V end lost 1 base, the J end lost 5 bases, and 12 bases lay between the germline ends. This CDR3 is 14 amino acids long. The CDR3 bases are TGTGCCAGCTCACCACGGGCAGGGCGCGACGAGCAGTACTTC. Protein product: CASSPRAGRDEQYF. Combining the CDR3 with reference TRBV18 and TRBJ2-7 gives the whole variable domain NAGVMQNPRHLVRRRGQEARLRCSPMKGHSHVYWYRQLPEEGLKFMVYLQKENIIDESGMPKERFSAEFPKEGPSILRIQQVVRGDSAAYFCASSPRAGRDEQYFGPGTRLTVT.

This clonotype was detected only a few times. V usage is TRBV6-2 or TRBV6-3 and J usage is TRBJ2-7; D gene uncertain. V lost 2 bases, J lost 3 bases, and 20 bases lay in between. Germline CDR1 MNHEY, CDR2 SVGEGT. The CDR3 length is 17 residues. The DNA of the CDR3 is TGTGCCAGCAGTTACGATCTAAAAAACCGCTCGAGCTACGAGCAGTACGTC. Encoded protein: CASSYDLKNRSSYEQYV.

This clonotype has more than one count but fewer than ten. J is TRBJ1-6 and V is TRBV20-1; TRBD1 aligns across 9 bases. Per the germline V gene, CDR1 is DFQATT and CDR2 is SNEGSKA (reference sequence). The CDR3 is made up of 14 amino acids. CDR3 residues: CRGGQGSEPSPLHF. The CDR3 DNA reads TGCAGGGGGGGACAGGGCTCTGAACCTTCACCCCTCCACTTT.

The chain joins TRBV7-9 to TRBJ2-6, with D possibly called TRBD1 or TRBD2 (5 bases each). CDR1 is SEHNR and CDR2 is FQNEAQ in the germline V gene (reference sequence). This CDR3 comprises 18 residues. V lost 6 bases to trimming and J lost 2 bases, with 20 bases between them. DNA of the CDR3: TGTGCCAGCAGAGGCCGGGACCCTCGAGGAACTGGGGCCAACGTCCTGACTTTC. This gives the protein CASRGRDPRGTGANVLTF.

This rearrangement joins TRBV4-3 to TRBJ1-2; D ambiguous. The CDR3 runs 16 residues. Germline CDR1 LGHNA, CDR2 YSLEER. Trimming stripped 2 bases from V and 4 bases from J, with 17 bases between. The CDR3 is CASSQIPPGPFYGYTF. The CDR3 region has the DNA TGCGCCAGCAGCCAAATCCCGCCCGGGCCCTTCTATGGCTACACCTTC.

Regarding this clonotype: A junction boundary mismatches the germline segment, possibly from a read error. The chain couples TRBV29-1 to TRBJ1-1, with 7 bases fitting TRBD1. Germline CDR1 SQVTM, CDR2 ANQGSEA. The CDR3 length is 13 residues. The CDR3 loop reads CGVARDRNTEAFF. The CDR3 bases are TGCGGCGTTGCCCGGGACAGAAACACTGAAGCTTTCTTT.

At least ten counts were recorded for this clonotype. V usage is TRBV6-2 or TRBV6-3 and J usage is TRBJ1-1, with D unresolved. Trimming cost V 5 bases and J 1 base, with 11 bases left between them. The CDR3 spans 14 residues. Germline V gives CDR1 MNHEY, CDR2 SVGEGT. Written as DNA, the CDR3 is TGTGCCAGCAGTCCTTCTACTCCGAACACTGAAGCTTTCTTT. Amino acid sequence: CASSPSTPNTEAFF.